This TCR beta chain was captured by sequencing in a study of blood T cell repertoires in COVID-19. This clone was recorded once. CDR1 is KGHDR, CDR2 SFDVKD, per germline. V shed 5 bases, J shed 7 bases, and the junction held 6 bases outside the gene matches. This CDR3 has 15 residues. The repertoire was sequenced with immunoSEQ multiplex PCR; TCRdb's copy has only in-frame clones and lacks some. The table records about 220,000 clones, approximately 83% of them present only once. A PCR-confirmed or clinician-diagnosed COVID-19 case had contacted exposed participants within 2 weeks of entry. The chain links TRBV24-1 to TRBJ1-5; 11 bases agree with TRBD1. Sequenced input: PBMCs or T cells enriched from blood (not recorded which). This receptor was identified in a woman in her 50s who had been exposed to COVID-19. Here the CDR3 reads CATSGSGQGEQPQHF. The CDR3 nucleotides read TGTGCCACCAGTGGTTCGGGACAGGGGGAGCAGCCCCAGCATTTT.